Following are 25 T cell receptor beta chains from one sample sequenced in a study of T cell changes during pregnancy in multiple sclerosis. The table came from immunoSEQ multiplex PCR; TCRdb's copy has only in-frame clones and leaves some out. Of 25,000 to 30,000 clones in the sample, more than 90% were seen once. Specimen: CD8+ T cells from peripheral blood mononuclear cells, collected before pregnancy. The receptors derive from a female donor with multiple sclerosis, enrolled in a pregnancy study.

In its sample, this clone was seen once. One junction end does not reproduce the germline sequence, and a read error may be involved. The chain combines TRBV20-1 with TRBJ2-3; D perhaps matches TRBD2 (6 bases). The CDR3 length is 10 residues. Germline values: CDR1 DFQATT, CDR2 SNEGSKA (reference sequence). The CDR3 here is CSARDRTTLF. In nucleotides, the CDR3 is TGCAGTGCTAGAGACCGGACTACCCTTTTT.

This clone rates as medium-sized. This chain links TRBV7-6 with TRBJ2-5; D remains ambiguous. The V end was cut by 5 bases, the J end by 4 bases, with 14 bases between. The CDR3 loop spans 14 amino acids. In germline, CDR1 is SGHVS, CDR2 FNYEAQ. The CDR3 nucleotides read TGTGCCAGCAGCCCCGTGCTGGCATTAGAGACCCAGTACTTC. This encodes CASSPVLALETQYF.

The chain combines TRBV27 with TRBJ2-5; 7 bases map to TRBD1. The CDR3 runs 17 residues. The junction had 8 bases not matched to a gene; V was cut back by 1 base and J by 0 bases. Germline V lookup: CDR1 MNHEY, CDR2 SMNVEV (reference sequence). The CDR3 nucleotides read TGTGCCAGCAGTTTATACCCGGGACAGTCGTACCAAGAGACCCAGTACTTC. Encoded protein: CASSLYPGQSYQETQYF.

V gene TRBV4-1 combines with J gene TRBJ2-2; 10 nucleotides match TRBD1. The CDR3 extends over 17 amino acids. V lost 5 bases, J lost 6 bases, and 12 bases stayed unmatched. Germline V gene sequence: CDR1 MGHRA, CDR2 YSYEKL. CDR3 region: CASSEGGGQGIAGELFF. CDR3 in DNA: TGCGCCAGCAGCGAGGGGGGGGGACAGGGGATCGCCGGGGAGCTGTTTTTT.

This clone has a handful of counts. The V and J genes are TRBV7-2 and TRBJ1-1; D is unclear. CDR1 is SGHTA, CDR2 FQGNSA, per germline. Trimming stripped 7 bases from V and 5 bases from J, with 8 bases between. This CDR3 comprises 11 residues. CDR3 nucleotide sequence: TGTGCCAGCATGTCGGGGACTGAAGCTTTCTTT. Residues: CASMSGTEAFF.

V and J are TRBV5-1 and TRBJ2-1; 11 nucleotides match TRBD1. V trimming: 0 bases; J trimming: 3 bases; junction bases outside the gene matches: 2. The CDR3 has 16 residues. Germline CDR1 reads SGHRS; CDR2 reads YFSETQ. CDR3 residues: CASSLGDRGFYNEQFF. CDR3 in DNA: TGCGCCAGCAGCTTGGGGGACAGGGGGTTCTACAATGAGCAGTTCTTC.

This chain connects TRBV6-1 to TRBJ2-7; 9 nucleotides line up with TRBD1. CDR1 is MNHNS and CDR2 is SASEGT in the germline V gene. Trimming cost V 10 bases and J 2 bases; bases outside gene matches: 6. The CDR3 totals 13 residues. CDR3 coding DNA: TGTGCCACTCCGGGACAGGGTACCTACGAGCAGTACTTC. Its protein is CATPGQGTYEQYF.

V usage is TRBV7-3 and J usage is TRBJ2-2; maybe TRBD2 (6 bases). CDR1 is SGHTA, CDR2 FQGTGA, per germline. Trimming took 4 bases from V and 5 from J, leaving 23 bases between them. The CDR3 spans 18 residues. CDR3 sequence: CASSSPRGISLHTGELFF. CDR3 in DNA: TGTGCCAGCAGCTCCCCCCGCGGGATTAGTCTCCATACCGGGGAGCTGTTTTTT.

The chain joins TRBV7-9 to TRBJ1-2; D not certain. The CDR3 length is 13 residues. The germline gives CDR1 SEHNR, CDR2 FQNEAQ (reference sequence). Deletions cut 1 base from V and 4 bases from J, with 7 bases between. The CDR3 region is CASSLGSLYGYTF. The CDR3 region has the DNA TGTGCCAGCAGCTTAGGATCACTCTATGGCTACACCTTC.

This sequence joins TRBV27 and TRBJ1-1, with D perhaps matching TRBD1 (6 bases). Per the germline V gene, CDR1 is MNHEY and CDR2 is SMNVEV (reference sequence). Trimming took off 5 bases at V and 0 bases at J, with 13 bases between the two ends. The CDR3 extends over 15 amino acids. This chain's CDR3 is CASSQAGALNTEAFF. CDR3 nucleotide sequence: TGTGCCAGCAGTCAAGCAGGGGCATTGAACACTGAAGCTTTCTTT.

This clone was seen only a few times. The chain uses TRBV7-9 and TRBJ1-1; D is possibly TRBD1 (6 bases). This CDR3 is 14 amino acids long. V lost 5 bases, J lost 1 base, and 11 bases lay in between. The germline V gene has CDR1 SEHNR and CDR2 FQNEAQ (reference sequence). The CDR3 bases are TGTGCCAGCAGCCCACAGGGTCGGAACACTGAAGCTTTCTTT. Its protein product is CASSPQGRNTEAFF.

The chain has TRBV27 and TRBJ2-1; 8 bases are shared with TRBD2. The CDR3 is made up of 13 amino acids. Per germline, CDR1 MNHEY and CDR2 SMNVEV (reference sequence). V dropped 2 bases and J dropped 12; count of bases not matched to a gene: 6. The DNA for the CDR3 is TGTGCCAGCAGTTTAATGGCGGGAGGACGGCAGTTCTTC. Amino acid sequence: CASSLMAGGRQFF.

V usage is TRBV7-9 and J usage is TRBJ2-7, with TRBD1 matching 7 bases. With 4 bases clipped from V and 0 bases from J, the junction kept 9 bases outside the gene matches. Germline assignment: CDR1 SEHNR and CDR2 FQNEAQ (reference sequence). This CDR3 has 16 amino acids. The CDR3 spells CASSSNRGLLSYEQYF. CDR3 nucleotide sequence: TGTGCCAGCAGCTCAAACAGGGGTCTCCTCTCCTACGAGCAGTACTTC.

This sequence joins TRBV2 and TRBJ2-7; tentative D call: TRBD2 (5 bases). Germline CDR1 is SNHLY and CDR2 is FYNNEI. The CDR3 runs to 15 residues. V was shortened by 4 bases and J by 7 bases, with 20 bases between the two germline ends. As DNA, the CDR3 is TGTGCCAGCAGTGTTTTCGGTCTAGCTGGATCGGAGCAGTACTTC. This gives the protein CASSVFGLAGSEQYF.

The chain employs TRBV7-2 and TRBJ1-4; no clear D gene. CDR1 is SGHTA and CDR2 is FQGNSA in the germline V gene. The germline V and J ends were trimmed by 6 bases and 5 bases, with 16 bases remaining between them. CDR3 length: 15 residues. The CDR3: CASSLYSSPNEKLFF. Here the CDR3 DNA reads TGTGCCAGCAGTTTATACAGCAGCCCAAATGAAAAACTGTTTTTT.

The chain combines TRBV5-1 with TRBJ2-7; 8 bases map to TRBD1. Germline V lookup: CDR1 SGHRS, CDR2 YFSETQ. The CDR3 spans 13 residues. After removal of 6 bases from V and 3 bases from J, the junction contained 5 bases not matched to a gene. The DNA for the CDR3 is TGCGCCAGCACGGGACAGGTCAACTACGAGCAGTACTTC. Residues: CASTGQVNYEQYF.

The rearrangement links TRBV2 to TRBJ1-5, with TRBD1 identical over 7 bases. Per germline, CDR1 SNHLY and CDR2 FYNNEI. The CDR3 has 16 amino acids. Trimming removed 4 bases from V and 3 bases from J; junction bases left unmatched: 9. The CDR3 loop reads CASSVGMDRTNQPQHF. The CDR3 DNA is TGTGCCAGCAGTGTGGGAATGGACAGGACCAATCAGCCCCAGCATTTT.

The J gene is TRBJ2-7, the V gene TRBV19; D possibly corresponds to TRBD2 (5 bases). This CDR3 is built from 14 residues. Germline loops: CDR1 LNHDA, CDR2 SQIVND (reference sequence). V shed 4 bases and J shed 1 base, with 11 bases lying between them. CDR3 region: CASSTFGESYEQYF. In nucleotides, the CDR3 is TGTGCCAGTAGTACCTTTGGGGAGTCCTACGAGCAGTACTTC. Complete variable domain (other parts from reference TRBV19 and TRBJ2-7): DGGITQSPKYLFRKEGQNVTLSCEQNLNHDAMYWYRQDPGQGLRLIYYSQIVNDFQKGDIAEGYSVSREKKESFPLTVTSAQKNPTAFYLCASSTFGESYEQYFGPGTRLTVT.

V is TRBV9 and J is TRBJ1-1; D is possibly TRBD1 (5 bases). This CDR3 is 12 amino acids long. Trimming pared 3 bases from V and 5 bases from J, leaving 8 bases between. Germline CDR1 is SGDLS and CDR2 is YYNGEE. The CDR3 is CASSGDSTEAFF. CDR3 bases: TGTGCCAGCAGCGGGGACTCAACTGAAGCTTTCTTT.

The rearrangement links TRBV10-1 to TRBJ2-3; 9 bases match TRBD2. V lost 6 bases to trimming and J lost 3 bases; unmatched junction nucleotides: 19. From germline, CDR1 is WNHNN and CDR2 SYGVQD (reference sequence). The CDR3 loop spans 19 amino acids. The DNA of the CDR3 is TGCGCCAGCAGCCGGTCCCGAGGTAGCGGGAGTAGAGTGACAGATACGCAGTATTTT. Translation gives CASSRSRGSGSRVTDTQYF.

The CDR3 nucleotides read TGTGCCAGCAGCTTATATCCCCCCCCATTGGGACTAGCCAATGAGCAGTTCTTC. This gives the protein CASSLYPPPLGLANEQFF. The rearrangement joins TRBV7-6 to TRBJ2-1; 9 bases fit TRBD2. The CDR3 is 18 amino acids. V was clipped by 2 bases and J by 6 bases; unmatched bases: 14. Germline CDR1 is SGHVS and CDR2 is FNYEAQ.

The chain is built from TRBV27 and TRBJ2-7; D is possibly TRBD2 (5 bases). The ends were cut back, 5 bases at V and 3 bases at J, with 11 bases in the middle. The germline V gene has CDR1 MNHEY and CDR2 SMNVEV (reference sequence). CDR3 length: 13 residues. The CDR3 nucleotides are TGTGCCAGCAGTCGGAGGCCGCTCTACGAGCAGTACTTC. It is translated as CASSRRPLYEQYF.

This clone was picked up one time. The chain combines TRBV2 with TRBJ1-2, with D hard to call. The CDR3 is made up of 17 amino acids. Germline lookup yields CDR1 SNHLY and CDR2 FYNNEI. The V end lost 4 bases, the J end lost 1 base, and 19 bases lay between the germline ends. The CDR3 DNA follows: TGTGCCAGCAGTGTCAGCTTTAAATCCTCGGGTAACTATGGCTACACCTTC. This translates into CASSVSFKSSGNYGYTF.

V gene TRBV2 combines with J gene TRBJ2-5; the match to TRBD2 covers 11 bases. Unmatched junction bases numbered 14, after V lost 9 bases and J lost 5 bases. This CDR3 region has 16 residues. In germline, CDR1 is SNHLY, CDR2 FYNNEI. The CDR3, as DNA: TGTGCCAGTTGGAGGGGGGTTAGCGGGAGGGGGGAGACCCAGTACTTC. As protein: CASWRGVSGRGETQYF.

This chain links TRBV9 with TRBJ1-4, with TRBD1 matching over 7 bases. This CDR3 has 15 amino acids. Per the germline V gene, CDR1 is SGDLS and CDR2 is YYNGEE. V shed 0 bases, J shed 7 bases, and the junction held 6 bases outside the gene matches. CDR3 amino acids: CASSVEEGAGEKLFF. DNA for the CDR3: TGTGCCAGCAGCGTAGAAGAGGGGGCGGGTGAAAAACTGTTTTTT.